These 22 T cell receptor beta chains were sequenced from one sample in a study of PD-1 blockade in classical Hodgkin lymphoma. Measured with immunoSEQ multiplex PCR; TCRdb has only the in-frame clones, and not every one. The sample lists about 97,000 clones, roughly 88% occurring once. Patients all relapsed after autologous stem cell transplantation, and there was variation in brentuximab vedotin exposure. The sample in question was peripheral blood mononuclear cells (PBMCs), obtained at baseline. All receptors come from a human donor with classical Hodgkin lymphoma.

This clone is a singleton in its sample. The V and J genes are TRBV6-1 and TRBJ2-7; D is unresolved. Germline loops: CDR1 MNHNS, CDR2 SASEGT. V lost 8 bases to trimming and J lost 6 bases, with 17 bases between them. This CDR3 contains 13 residues. CDR3 bases: TGTGCCAGCCTGGAAGACTCATTCGGCGAGCAGTACTTC. Translation gives CASLEDSFGEQYF.

The chain couples TRBV29-1 to TRBJ2-2, with unresolved D. Germline lookup yields CDR1 SQVTM and CDR2 ANQGSEA. The CDR3 extends over 13 amino acids. V lost 6 bases to trimming and J lost 1 base, with 9 bases between them. The CDR3 here is CSVDLKNTGELFF. The CDR3 DNA follows: TGCAGCGTCGATTTGAAGAACACCGGGGAGCTGTTTTTT.

The rearrangement uses TRBV7-7 and TRBJ2-2; TRBD2 agrees at 11 bases. The CDR3 covers 15 residues. The junction had 4 bases not matched to a gene; V was cut back by 5 bases and J by 5 bases. Per germline, CDR1 SSHAT and CDR2 FNYEAQ (reference sequence). The CDR3, as DNA: TGTGCCAGCAGCCCGACTAGCGGGGAGACCGGGGAGCTGTTTTTT. Translating gives CASSPTSGETGELFF.

Only a few counts were recorded for this clone. This rearrangement joins TRBV30 to TRBJ1-1; maybe TRBD1 (5 bases). The V end was cut by 5 bases, the J end by 0 bases, with 10 bases between. CDR1 is GTSNPN, CDR2 SVGIG, per germline (reference sequence). CDR3 length: 13 amino acids. CDR3 loop: CAWGTQVNTEAFF. The CDR3 DNA follows: TGTGCCTGGGGGACCCAAGTGAACACTGAAGCTTTCTTT.

The chain combines TRBV4-1 with TRBJ1-5; D may be TRBD1 (5 bases). This CDR3 has 15 amino acids. Germline V gene sequence: CDR1 MGHRA, CDR2 YSYEKL. Trimming cost V 3 bases and J 1 base, with 10 bases left between them. The CDR3 protein is CASSQTAASNQPQHF. The CDR3 coding sequence is TGCGCCAGCAGCCAGACAGCCGCCAGCAATCAGCCCCAGCATTTT.

The CDR3 nucleotides read TGTGCCAGCAGCACTCAGGACCCTAAGGGGGTAAGCAATCAGCCCCAGCATTTT. Residues: CASSTQDPKGVSNQPQHF. V is TRBV21-1 and J is TRBJ1-5; the D call of TRBD1 is as the table states it, not checked on the DNA. TRBV21-1 is labeled a pseudogene. The CDR3 totals 18 residues.

V gene TRBV18 combines with J gene TRBJ2-2; 9 nucleotides agree with TRBD1. The CDR3 sequence is 17 residues long. The V and J ends lost 1 base and 2 bases, in that order; junction bases with no gene match: 5. Germline loops: CDR1 KGHSH, CDR2 LQKENI. CDR3 amino acids: CASSPRPGQGNTGELFF. The CDR3 nucleotides are TGTGCCAGCTCACCACGGCCGGGACAGGGTAACACCGGGGAGCTGTTTTTT.

The chain joins TRBV19 to TRBJ2-3, with 9 nucleotides matching TRBD2. The CDR3 spans 15 residues. With 3 bases clipped from V and 5 bases from J, the junction kept 6 bases outside the gene matches. Per germline, CDR1 LNHDA and CDR2 SQIVND (reference sequence). CDR3 DNA sequence: TGTGCCAGTAGTATTCTGGCGGGAGGGCAAGATACGCAGTATTTT. It is translated as CASSILAGGQDTQYF.

The J gene is TRBJ2-7, the V gene TRBV6-5, with D unclear. Trimming cost V 5 bases and J 2 bases, with 10 bases left between them. Germline V gives CDR1 MNHEY, CDR2 SVGAGI. This CDR3 spans 13 amino acids. For the CDR3, the DNA is TGTGCCAGCAGTGGTCCACCAGCCTACGAGCAGTACTTC. Translating gives CASSGPPAYEQYF.

V usage is TRBV27 and J usage is TRBJ2-3; D possibly matches TRBD1 or TRBD2 (5 bases each). Germline CDR1 and CDR2: MNHEY and SMNVEV (reference sequence). The CDR3 has 17 residues. Trimming stripped 5 bases from V and 2 bases from J, with 20 bases between. CDR3 loop: CASSTLLRDRATDTQYF. The CDR3 DNA follows: TGTGCCAGCAGTACCCTACTAAGGGACCGGGCCACAGATACGCAGTATTTT.

The chain links TRBV19 to TRBJ1-1; TRBD1 might be the D (5 bases). Germline V CDR1 and CDR2: LNHDA, SQIVND (reference sequence). CDR3 size: 15 residues. V gave up 2 bases and J gave up 0 bases, with 10 bases separating them. CDR3 DNA sequence: TGTGCCAGTAGTATAATCGACAGCCTGAACACTGAAGCTTTCTTT. Translated: CASSIIDSLNTEAFF.

V and J are TRBV4-1 and TRBJ1-3; D remains ambiguous. This CDR3 comprises 14 residues. Deletions cut 2 bases from V and 0 bases from J, with 5 bases between. Per the germline V gene, CDR1 is MGHRA and CDR2 is YSYEKL. The CDR3 DNA is TGCGCCAGCAGCCAACCGACCTCTGGAAACACCATATATTTT. It is translated as CASSQPTSGNTIYF.

The chain has TRBV19 and TRBJ2-1; D is uncertain. Germline CDR1 and CDR2: LNHDA and SQIVND (reference sequence). Trimming took off 0 bases at V and 0 bases at J, with 12 bases between the two ends. The CDR3 runs 17 residues. The CDR3 loop is CASSIDLSPLSYNEQFF. As DNA, the CDR3 is TGTGCCAGTAGTATAGATCTATCACCGCTCTCCTACAATGAGCAGTTCTTC.

The chain uses TRBV28 and TRBJ2-2; 9 bases agree with TRBD2. J gave up 0 bases and V 11 bases, and 13 bases lay outside the gene matches. Germline CDR1 is MDHEN and CDR2 is SYDVKM. CDR3 length: 17 residues. For the CDR3, the DNA is TGTGCCGCCGGGGAGACTAGCGGTTACGCGAACACCGGGGAGCTGTTTTTT. Encoded protein: CAAGETSGYANTGELFF.

In its sample, this clone was seen once. The rearrangement joins TRBV28 to TRBJ2-7, with 7 bases matching TRBD2. Germline values: CDR1 MDHEN, CDR2 SYDVKM. V lost 6 bases and J lost 1; bases outside the gene matches: 9. The CDR3 has 15 amino acids. In DNA, the CDR3 is TGTGCCAGCAGACCTTGGGGGGGGATTTCCTACGAGCAGTACTTC. Amino acids: CASRPWGGISYEQYF. Filled out from reference TRBV28 and TRBJ2-7, the complete variable domain reads DVKVTQSSRYLVKRTGEKVFLECVQDMDHENMFWYRQDPGLGLRLIYFSYDVKMKEKGDIPEGYSVSREKKERFSLILESASTNQTSMYLCASRPWGGISYEQYFGPGTRLTVT.

J is TRBJ2-5 and V is TRBV7-9, with a tentative D call TRBD1 (7 bases). Deletions cut 5 bases from V and 12 bases from J, with 25 bases between. CDR3 length: 15 residues. The germline V gene has CDR1 SEHNR and CDR2 FQNEAQ (reference sequence). CDR3 protein: CASSARPGPGGGKYF. In DNA form, the CDR3 reads TGTGCCAGCAGCGCAAGACCGGGACCAGGGGGAGGAAAGTACTTC.

The rearrangement links TRBV2 to TRBJ2-2; a weak D match, TRBD2 (6 bases). The V gene's germline CDR1 is SNHLY and CDR2 FYNNEI. V was trimmed by 6 bases and J by 5 bases, leaving 16 bases between them. This CDR3 is built from 15 residues. The CDR3 sequence: CASRRDETSTGELFF. CDR3 sequence (DNA): TGTGCCAGCAGGCGGGACGAAACTTCAACCGGGGAGCTGTTTTTT.

V usage is TRBV5-4 and J usage is TRBJ1-6, with a tentative D call TRBD1 (6 bases). CDR1 SGHNT and CDR2 YYREEE come from the germline V gene (reference sequence). This CDR3 contains 12 residues. Trimming removed 3 bases at V and 14 bases at J, with 12 bases between. CDR3 amino acids: CASSSPQGSLHF. The CDR3 DNA reads TGTGCCAGCAGCTCACCCCAGGGGTCCCTCCACTTT.

The chain recombines TRBV10-3 with TRBJ2-1; weak D call: TRBD2 (5 bases). The germline gives CDR1 ENHRY, CDR2 SYGVKD. There are 14 residues in the CDR3. V lost 4 bases and J lost 5, with 12 bases in between. The CDR3 spells CAISAAETHNEQFF. The CDR3 DNA reads as TGTGCCATCAGTGCAGCGGAGACCCACAATGAGCAGTTCTTC.

This chain joins TRBV5-1 and TRBJ1-2; 8 nucleotides match TRBD1. V trimming: 4 bases; J trimming: 0 bases; junction bases outside the gene matches: 5. Germline values: CDR1 SGHRS, CDR2 YFSETQ. The CDR3 covers 15 residues. The CDR3 is CASSQTGATNYGYTF. CDR3 bases: TGCGCCAGCAGCCAGACAGGGGCTACTAACTATGGCTACACCTTC.

The chain couples TRBV28 to TRBJ2-3, with D hard to call. Germline V gives CDR1 MDHEN, CDR2 SYDVKM. The CDR3 totals 17 residues. V lost 5 bases to trimming and J lost 2 bases, with 20 bases between them. The CDR3: CASSPPFLLKVTDTQYF. The CDR3, as DNA: TGTGCCAGCAGTCCCCCGTTCCTATTGAAAGTCACAGATACGCAGTATTTT.

V and J are TRBV5-5 and TRBJ1-1; the D is unclear. Looked up from germline, CDR1 is SGHKS and CDR2 is YYEKEE (reference sequence). The ends were cut back, 2 bases at V and 3 bases at J, with 8 bases in the middle. There are 13 residues in the CDR3. In nucleotides, the CDR3 is TGTGCCAGCAGCTTCCGGGCATACACTGAAGCTTTCTTT. This sequence encodes CASSFRAYTEAFF.